This T cell receptor (beta chain) was documented in a study of T cell repertoires in cytomegalovirus infection. Study-wide context: Public TCR beta signatures marked donors with CMV infection and the matching HLA.

This clonotype has ten or more counts. The antigen is not known. V was pared by 2 bases and J by 4 bases, with 7 bases of the junction left unmatched. CDR3 length: 16 amino acids. Germline assignment: CDR1 MGHDK and CDR2 SYGVNS. TCRdb recomputed calls from the reads with MiXCR, one row per CDR3 protein. The sample comprises about 460,000 distinct CDR3 sequences, roughly 12% of which are singletons, and roughly a tenth rests with the top ten. Overall study results and limits: The ex vivo response was dominated by HLA-C-restricted CMV-specific TCR beta clonotypes.

The chain couples TRBV25-1 to TRBJ1-5; TRBD1 agrees at 8 bases. The specimen was PBMCs. The sequence derives from a human donor in good health (CMV status not recorded). Some clones in this sample may be carry-over from other donors' samples. The CDR3 spells CASSEPGTGWNQPQHF. For the CDR3, the DNA is TGTGCCAGCAGTGAACCCGGGACAGGTTGGAATCAGCCCCAGCATTTT.